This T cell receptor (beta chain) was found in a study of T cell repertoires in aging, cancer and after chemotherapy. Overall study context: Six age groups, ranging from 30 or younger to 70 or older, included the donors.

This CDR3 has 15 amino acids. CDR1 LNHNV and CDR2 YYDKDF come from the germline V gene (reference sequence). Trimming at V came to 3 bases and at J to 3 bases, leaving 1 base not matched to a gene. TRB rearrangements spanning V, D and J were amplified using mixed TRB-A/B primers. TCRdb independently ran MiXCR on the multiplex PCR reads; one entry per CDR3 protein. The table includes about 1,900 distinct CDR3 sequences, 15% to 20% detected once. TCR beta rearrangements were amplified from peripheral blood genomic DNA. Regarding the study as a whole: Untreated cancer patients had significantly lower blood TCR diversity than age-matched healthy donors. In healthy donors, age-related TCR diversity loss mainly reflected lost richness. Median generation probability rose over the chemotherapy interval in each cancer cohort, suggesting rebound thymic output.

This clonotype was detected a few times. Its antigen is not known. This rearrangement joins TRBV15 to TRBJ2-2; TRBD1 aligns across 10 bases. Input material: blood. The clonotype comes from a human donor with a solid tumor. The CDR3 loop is CATSSGTGDTGELFF. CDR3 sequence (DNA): TGTGCCACCAGCAGTGGGACAGGGGACACCGGGGAGCTGTTTTTT.